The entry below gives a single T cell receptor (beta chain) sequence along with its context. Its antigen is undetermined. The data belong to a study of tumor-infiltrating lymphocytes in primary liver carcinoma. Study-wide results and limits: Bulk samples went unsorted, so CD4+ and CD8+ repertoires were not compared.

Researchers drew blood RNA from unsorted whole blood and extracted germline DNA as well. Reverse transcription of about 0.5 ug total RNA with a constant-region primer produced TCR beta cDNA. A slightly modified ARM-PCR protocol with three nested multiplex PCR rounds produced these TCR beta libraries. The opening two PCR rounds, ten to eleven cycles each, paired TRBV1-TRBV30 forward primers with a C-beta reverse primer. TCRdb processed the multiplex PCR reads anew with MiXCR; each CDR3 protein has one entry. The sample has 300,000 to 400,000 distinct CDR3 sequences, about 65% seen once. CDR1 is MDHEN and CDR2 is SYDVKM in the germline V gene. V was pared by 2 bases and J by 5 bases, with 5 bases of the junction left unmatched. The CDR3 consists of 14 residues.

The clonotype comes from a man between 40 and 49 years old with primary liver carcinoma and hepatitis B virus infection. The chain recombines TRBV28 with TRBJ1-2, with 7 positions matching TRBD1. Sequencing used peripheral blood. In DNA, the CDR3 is TGTGCCAGCAGTTTAGGGGCAGGGGGTTATGGCTACACCTTC. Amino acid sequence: CASSLGAGGYGYTF.